The 24 T cell receptor beta chains given below trace back to one sample, sequenced in a study of T cells after yellow fever vaccination. TCRdb reprocessed the 5' RACE reads via MiXCR and lists one record per CDR3 protein. The data hold about 330,000 distinct CDR3 sequences, with over 3.5% observed a single time. The specimen was PBMCs, collected 5 days after the yellow fever booster vaccination. The receptors were gathered from a man aged 18 to 29 who received the YFV17D yellow fever vaccine.

The rearrangement uses TRBV27 and TRBJ2-7, with 9 bases lining up with TRBD2. From germline, CDR1 is MNHEY and CDR2 SMNVEV (reference sequence). Unmatched junction bases numbered 8, after V lost 0 bases and J lost 5 bases. The CDR3 extends over 16 amino acids. The DNA of the CDR3 is TGTGCCAGCAGTTTATCGATTTTGACTAGCGGAAACGAGCAGTACTTC. It yields the protein CASSLSILTSGNEQYF.

The chain carries TRBV20-1 and TRBJ2-1; TRBD2 is a possible D gene (6 bases). From germline, CDR1 is DFQATT and CDR2 SNEGSKA (reference sequence). The CDR3 covers 14 residues. The V end lost 1 base, the J end lost 7 bases, and 14 bases lay between the germline ends. The CDR3 DNA sequence: TGCAGTGCTAGAGGGGGTCGGGAGACAAATGAGCAGTTCTTC. Amino acids: CSARGGRETNEQFF.

The chain couples TRBV7-8 to TRBJ2-7; TRBD2 aligns across 9 bases. Germline loops: CDR1 SGHVS, CDR2 FQNEAQ. This CDR3 has 12 amino acids. V lost 4 bases and J lost 7; bases outside the gene matches: 2. DNA of the CDR3: TGTGCCAGCAGCTATACTAGCGGGGAGCAGTACGTC. Its translation: CASSYTSGEQYV.

A few counts support this clonotype. The chain couples TRBV5-1 to TRBJ1-5, with 9 bases aligning to TRBD1. There are 16 residues in the CDR3. Germline CDR1 reads SGHRS; CDR2 reads YFSETQ. The ends lost 1 base at V and 9 bases at J; junction bases unmatched: 11. The CDR3: CASSLTPTGGKGPQHF. The DNA of the CDR3 is TGCGCCAGCAGCTTGACCCCGACAGGGGGAAAGGGGCCCCAGCATTTT.

The rearrangement links TRBV18 to TRBJ2-7; 8 nucleotides match TRBD1. Germline CDR1 and CDR2: KGHSH and LQKENI. Trimming removed 4 bases from V and 3 bases from J; junction bases left unmatched: 8. The CDR3 runs 15 residues. For the CDR3, the DNA is TGTGCCAGCTCACACACCGGGACAGGATACTACGAGCAGTACTTC. Encoded protein: CASSHTGTGYYEQYF. The full variable domain, in which reference TRBV18 and TRBJ2-7 provide the parts outside the CDR3, is NAGVMQNPRHLVRRRGQEARLRCSPMKGHSHVYWYRQLPEEGLKFMVYLQKENIIDESGMPKERFSAEFPKEGPSILRIQQVVRGDSAAYFCASSHTGTGYYEQYFGPGTRLTVT.

The rearrangement joins TRBV9 to TRBJ2-3; no definite D call. The CDR3 is 15 amino acids. The V gene's germline CDR1 is SGDLS and CDR2 YYNGEE. Deletions cut 4 bases from V and 3 bases from J, with 15 bases between. CDR3 in DNA: TGTGCCAGCAGCCCGAACACGGTTTGGACAGATACGCAGTATTTT. It codes for CASSPNTVWTDTQYF.

The chain has TRBV24-1 and TRBJ2-3, with 11 bases identical to TRBD1. CDR1 is KGHDR, CDR2 SFDVKD, per germline. With V trimmed by 5 bases and J by 8 bases, 17 bases remained unmatched. The CDR3 is 18 residues long. As DNA, the CDR3 is TGTGCCACCAGTGGTGACCGAGGCGGACAGGGGGCGAGCGGTACGCAGTATTTT. Its protein is CATSGDRGGQGASGTQYF.

There are a few counts of this clonotype. This chain connects TRBV6-5 to TRBJ2-6, with 9 bases aligning to TRBD1. The CDR3 consists of 20 residues. V gave up 2 bases and J gave up 0 bases; unmatched junction bases: 11. Per the germline V gene, CDR1 is MNHEY and CDR2 is SVGAGI. The CDR3 region is CASSYRKGTGRFSGANVLTF. CDR3 DNA sequence: TGTGCCAGCAGTTACCGTAAGGGGACAGGGAGGTTCTCTGGGGCCAACGTCCTGACTTTC.

There are many counts of this clonotype. The rearrangement joins TRBV7-8 to TRBJ2-3, with 10 bases aligning to TRBD2. This CDR3 is built from 15 residues. CDR1 and CDR2 from the germline V gene are SGHVS and FQNEAQ. Trimming at V came to 1 base and at J to 7 bases, leaving 5 bases not matched to a gene. The DNA for the CDR3 is TGTGCCAGCAGCTTAGGCCTAGCGGGGGCCCATACGCAGTATTTT. This encodes CASSLGLAGAHTQYF.

This clonotype was observed many times. The chain has TRBV5-1 and TRBJ1-4; D might be TRBD1 (5 bases). The V end lost 5 bases, the J end lost 5 bases, and 13 bases lay between the germline ends. There are 14 residues in the CDR3. Germline CDR1 SGHRS, CDR2 YFSETQ. The DNA for the CDR3 is TGCGCCAGCAGGGCCGGGACTGCGAATGAAAAACTGTTTTTT. Protein: CASRAGTANEKLFF.

The J gene is TRBJ2-2, the V gene TRBV10-3, with 9 nucleotides matching TRBD1. Losses at the gene ends were 6 bases for V and 5 bases for J; bases not matched to a gene: 7. Germline CDR1 reads ENHRY; CDR2 reads SYGVKD. The CDR3 totals 15 residues. This CDR3 reads CAISPGQGGTGELFF. The DNA of the CDR3 is TGTGCCATCAGCCCGGGACAGGGCGGGACCGGGGAGCTGTTTTTT.

This clonotype was detected a few times. The CDR3: CASSRPDRAHEQYF. The CDR3 DNA follows: TGTGCCAGCAGTCGCCCGGACAGGGCTCACGAGCAGTACTTC. J is TRBJ2-7 and V is TRBV28; TRBD1 aligns across 8 bases. The J segment lost 5 bases and the V segment lost 5 bases, leaving 8 bases of the junction unmatched. CDR3 length: 14 residues. Per the germline V gene, CDR1 is MDHEN and CDR2 is SYDVKM.

The chain couples TRBV7-9 to TRBJ1-4; a weak D match, TRBD1 (5 bases). The length of the CDR3 is 16 residues. CDR1 is SEHNR and CDR2 is FQNEAQ in the germline V gene (reference sequence). Trimming left V 6 bases short and J 8 bases short, with 22 bases between. CDR3 sequence: CASRSGEGAGREKLFF. The CDR3, as DNA: TGTGCCAGCAGGTCCGGTGAAGGGGCAGGGCGAGAAAAACTGTTTTTT.

This clonotype was found a few times. This rearrangement joins TRBV29-1 to TRBJ2-3; D may match TRBD1 or TRBD2 (5 bases each). Trimming left V 4 bases short and J 4 bases short, with 18 bases between. Germline V gene data show CDR1 as SQVTM and CDR2 as ANQGSEA. The CDR3 is 15 residues long. CDR3 in amino acids: CSVGRMGPAADTQYF. Here the CDR3 DNA reads TGCAGCGTTGGTAGGATGGGACCAGCGGCAGATACGCAGTATTTT.

This clonotype was seen a handful of times. Here the CDR3 DNA reads TGTGCCAGCAGTACTTCTCAGGGCGTGTCAGACTATGGCTACACCTTC. Translating it yields CASSTSQGVSDYGYTF. This sequence joins TRBV27 and TRBJ1-2; a weak D match, TRBD1 (5 bases). CDR1 MNHEY and CDR2 SMNVEV come from the germline V gene (reference sequence). Trimming removed 5 bases from V and 3 bases from J, with 19 bases in between. The CDR3 loop spans 16 amino acids.

The chain employs TRBV5-1 and TRBJ1-2; D is ambiguous. Germline CDR1 and CDR2: SGHRS and YFSETQ. Trimming took 4 bases from V and 0 from J, leaving 7 bases between them. This CDR3 is built from 13 residues. The CDR3 spells CASSNSPNYGYTF. The DNA of the CDR3 is TGCGCCAGCAGCAACAGCCCTAACTATGGCTACACCTTC.

Ten or more counts support this clonotype. This chain connects TRBV3-1 to TRBJ2-3; possible D gene TRBD2, 5 bases. CDR1 and CDR2 from the germline V gene are LGHDT and YNNKEL (reference sequence). There are 13 residues in the CDR3. Trimming took off 3 bases at V and 2 bases at J, with 6 bases between the two ends. The CDR3: CASSQEDTDTQYF. The CDR3 coding sequence is TGTGCCAGCAGCCAGGAGGACACAGATACGCAGTATTTT.

There are many counts of this clonotype. The CDR3 protein is CASSLGRLSTDTQYF. For the CDR3, the DNA is TGTGCCAGCAGCTTAGGGAGGCTCAGCACAGATACGCAGTATTTT. This sequence joins TRBV7-2 and TRBJ2-3, with D maybe TRBD2 (5 bases). Germline V gene data show CDR1 as SGHTA and CDR2 as FQGNSA. The CDR3 is 15 residues long. V was shortened by 1 base and J by 0 bases, with 8 bases between the two germline ends.

This clonotype was detected only a few times. The V gene is TRBV24-1, the J gene TRBJ2-2; 7 bases map to TRBD1. Germline V CDR1 and CDR2: KGHDR, SFDVKD. This CDR3 contains 16 residues. V was pared by 5 bases and J by 5 bases, with 10 bases of the junction left unmatched. The CDR3 here is CATSGRQGPGTGELFF. In DNA, the CDR3 is TGTGCCACCAGTGGCCGACAGGGCCCGGGGACCGGGGAGCTGTTTTTT.

The chain couples TRBV4-1 to TRBJ1-1; D is uncertain. The CDR3 has 14 amino acids. Germline assignment: CDR1 MGHRA and CDR2 YSYEKL. The V and J ends lost 4 bases and 1 base respectively, with 10 bases between them. The CDR3 is CASSPRTRNTEAFF. The DNA for the CDR3 is TGCGCCAGCAGCCCCCGGACCAGGAACACTGAAGCTTTCTTT.

This clonotype has a handful of counts. The V call is TRBV19, the J call TRBJ1-5, with 10 bases fitting TRBD1. V shed 6 bases and J 6 bases; nucleotides not matched to a gene: 8. The CDR3 contains 15 residues. Looked up from germline, CDR1 is LNHDA and CDR2 is SQIVND (reference sequence). The CDR3 DNA sequence: TGTGCCAGTAGCACCCGACAGGGGGCTATTCAGCCCCAGCATTTT. Translating gives CASSTRQGAIQPQHF.

This clonotype came up a few times. The V gene is TRBV5-1, the J gene TRBJ2-1, with TRBD1 identical over 9 bases. Germline V CDR1 and CDR2: SGHRS, YFSETQ. V gave up 0 bases and J gave up 3 bases; unmatched junction bases: 10. The CDR3 is 18 amino acids. The CDR3 region is CASSLGRDRAVFYNEQFF. DNA for the CDR3: TGCGCCAGCAGCTTGGGCCGGGACAGGGCCGTATTCTACAATGAGCAGTTCTTC.

This clonotype was seen at least ten times. This sequence joins TRBV25-1 and TRBJ1-5; D is possibly TRBD1 (5 bases). The CDR3 loop spans 13 amino acids. The V and J ends lost 3 bases and 6 bases respectively, with 9 bases between them. Germline V gene lookup returns CDR1 MGHDK and CDR2 SYGVNS. CDR3 in DNA: TGTGCCAGCAGTGAGGAAAGGGGTCAGCCCCAGCATTTT. Translated, it gives CASSEERGQPQHF.

V is TRBV2 and J is TRBJ2-3; TRBD1 might be the D (6 bases). Deletions cut 2 bases from V and 0 bases from J, with 9 bases between. Germline CDR1 reads SNHLY; CDR2 reads FYNNEI. The CDR3 runs 15 residues. The CDR3 bases are TGTGCCAGCAGTGAATCGACAGGAAGCACAGATACGCAGTATTTT. It is translated as CASSESTGSTDTQYF.